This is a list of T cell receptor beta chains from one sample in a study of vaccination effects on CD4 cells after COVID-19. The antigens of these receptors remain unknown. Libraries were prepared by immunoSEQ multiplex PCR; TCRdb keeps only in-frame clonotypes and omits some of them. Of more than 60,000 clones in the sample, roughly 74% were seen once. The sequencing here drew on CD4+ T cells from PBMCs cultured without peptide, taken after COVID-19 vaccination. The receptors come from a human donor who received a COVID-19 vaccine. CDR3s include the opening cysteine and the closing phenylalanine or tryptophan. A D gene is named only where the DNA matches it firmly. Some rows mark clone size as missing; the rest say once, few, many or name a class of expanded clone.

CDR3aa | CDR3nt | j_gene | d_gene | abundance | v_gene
CASSFSRNTGELFF | TGTGCCAGCAGCTTCAGCAGGAACACCGGGGAGCTGTTTTTT | TRBJ2-2 | NA | NA | TRBV3-1/TRBV3-2
CASSPSGKDTQYF | TGCGCCAGCAGCCCCTCCGGGAAGGATACGCAGTATTTT | TRBJ2-3 | NA | few | TRBV5-1
CASTADRYSNQPQHF | TGTGCCAGCACCGCGGACAGGTATAGCAATCAGCCCCAGCATTTT | TRBJ1-5 | TRBD1 | NA | TRBV27
CASPTSGGTTDTQYF | TGTGCCAGCCCGACTAGCGGGGGAACCACAGATACGCAGTATTTT | TRBJ2-3 | TRBD2 | NA | TRBV5-8
CASSGILYVAKNIQYF | TGTGCCAGCAGCGGGATCCTTTATGTGGCCAAAAACATTCAGTACTTC | TRBJ2-4 | NA | NA | TRBV5-5
CASSLGGHPNTEAFF | TGTGCCAGCAGTTTAGGGGGGCACCCGAACACTGAAGCTTTCTTT | TRBJ1-1 | NA | NA | TRBV28
CASSRTDATNEKLFF | TGCGCCAGCAGCCGAACAGATGCAACTAATGAAAAACTGTTTTTT | TRBJ1-4 | NA | few | TRBV5-1
CASSTFDRWSEAFF | TGTGCCAGTAGTACGTTTGACAGGTGGTCTGAAGCTTTCTTT | TRBJ1-1 | NA | NA | TRBV19
CASSKGRDQPQHF | TGTGCCAGCAGCAAAGGGCGGGATCAGCCCCAGCATTTT | TRBJ1-5 | NA | few | TRBV21-1
CASSPLVGTDKGYTF | TGCGCCAGCAGCCCCCTGGTCGGTACAGATAAAGGCTACACCTTC | TRBJ1-2 | NA | few | TRBV5-1
CASSQSTSRSGANVLTF | TGTGCCAGCAGCCAATCGACTAGCCGCTCTGGGGCCAACGTCCTGACTTTC | TRBJ2-6 | TRBD2 | NA | TRBV3-1/TRBV3-2
CAISGGGNQPQHF | TGTGCCATCAGTGGGGGGGGGAATCAGCCCCAGCATTTT | TRBJ1-5 | NA | NA | TRBV10-3
CASSGPRFTEAFF | TGTGCCAGCAGCGGGCCTCGTTTTACTGAAGCTTTCTTT | TRBJ1-1 | NA | NA | TRBV6-5
CASSSRGNSGNTIYF | TGTGCCAGCAGCTCCAGGGGGAACTCTGGAAACACCATATATTTT | TRBJ1-3 | TRBD1 | few | TRBV6-5
CASSLFAESTGNTIYF | TGTGCCAGCAGTTTATTTGCCGAGAGCACTGGAAACACCATATATTTT | TRBJ1-3 | NA | NA | TRBV28
CASSLGDSGNTIYF | TGCGCCAGCAGCTTGGGAGACTCTGGAAACACCATATATTTT | TRBJ1-3 | NA | once | TRBV5-1
CASRGASSNQPQHF | TGTGCCAGTAGAGGGGCCTCTAGCAATCAGCCCCAGCATTTT | TRBJ1-5 | NA | few | TRBV19
CASSFQGLGQESYNEQFF | TGTGCCAGCAGCTTTCAAGGCCTGGGACAGGAATCCTACAATGAGCAGTTCTTC | TRBJ2-1 | TRBD1 | NA | TRBV7-2
CATSFSRGGPYNEQFF | TGTGCCACCAGCTTCTCTCGGGGGGGCCCCTACAATGAGCAGTTCTTC | TRBJ2-1 | TRBD2 | NA | TRBV24-1
CASRGGGPQETQYF | TGTGCCAGCAGGGGCGGCGGGCCCCAAGAGACCCAGTACTTC | TRBJ2-5 | NA | NA | TRBV11-1
CASSLKGDTQYF | TGTGCCAGCAGCCTCAAGGGGGATACGCAGTATTTT | TRBJ2-3 | NA | NA | TRBV7-3
CAWDREFGANVLTF | TGTGCCTGGGACAGGGAATTTGGGGCCAACGTCCTGACTTTC | TRBJ2-6 | TRBD1 | NA | TRBV30
CASSLTGSYNEQFF | TGTGCCAGCAGCTTGACAGGTTCTTACAATGAGCAGTTCTTC | TRBJ2-1 | NA | NA | TRBV6-2/TRBV6-3
CAISELAGYNEQFF | TGTGCCATCAGTGAGCTAGCGGGGTATAATGAGCAGTTCTTC | TRBJ2-1 | TRBD2 | NA | TRBV10-3
CASSLIVYQETQYF | TGTGCCAGCAGTTTAATAGTGTACCAAGAGACCCAGTACTTC | TRBJ2-5 | NA | NA | TRBV28
CASSNRTGGDYGYTF | TGTGCCAGCAGTAACCGGACAGGGGGCGACTATGGCTACACCTTC | TRBJ1-2 | TRBD1 | NA | TRBV27
CASSEGWGATNEKLFF | TGTGCCAGCAGTGAAGGGTGGGGGGCAACTAATGAAAAACTGTTTTTT | TRBJ1-4 | NA | NA | TRBV6-1
CSASGTGSRGYTF | TGCAGTGCTAGTGGGACAGGGAGTCGAGGCTACACCTTC | TRBJ1-2 | TRBD1 | few | TRBV20-1
CSVRTGLEAFF | TGCAGCGTTAGGACAGGGCTTGAAGCTTTCTTT | TRBJ1-1 | TRBD1 | few | TRBV29-1
CASSLFKQETQYF | TGTGCCAGCAGCTTGTTCAAGCAAGAGACCCAGTACTTC | TRBJ2-5 | NA | NA | TRBV5-6
CASSQGQLPYGYTF | TGTGCCAGCAGCCAAGGACAGCTACCCTATGGCTACACCTTC | TRBJ1-2 | NA | once | TRBV5-4
CASSSITPGGTQYF | TGTGCCAGCAGCTCGATTACTCCGGGAGGGACCCAGTACTTC | TRBJ2-5 | TRBD2 | NA | TRBV7-8
CASSYSGTGGEKLFF | TGTGCCAGCAGTTACTCCGGGACAGGGGGTGAAAAACTGTTTTTT | TRBJ1-4 | TRBD1 | NA | TRBV6-5
CASILQRGVLNTEAFF | TGTGCCAGCATCTTGCAGCGGGGGGTCTTGAACACTGAAGCTTTCTTT | TRBJ1-1 | NA | NA | TRBV28
CASSVDRASYNEQFF | TGCGCCAGCAGCGTGGACAGGGCGTCCTACAATGAGCAGTTCTTC | TRBJ2-1 | TRBD1 | NA | TRBV5-1
CATSTLRTGGGTEAFF | TGTGCCACCAGCACCCTGAGGACAGGGGGGGGCACTGAAGCTTTCTTT | TRBJ1-1 | TRBD1 | NA | TRBV15
CASSEMGLNSNQPQHF | TGTGCCAGCAGCGAGATGGGACTCAATAGCAATCAGCCCCAGCATTTT | TRBJ1-5 | NA | NA | TRBV7-2
CSVRGQGGYGYTF | TGCAGCGTGAGGGGACAGGGCGGTTATGGCTACACCTTC | TRBJ1-2 | TRBD1 | few | TRBV29-1
CASSQSSRFNNEQFF | TGTGCCAGCAGCCAAAGCTCTCGGTTCAACAATGAGCAGTTCTTC | TRBJ2-1 | NA | few | TRBV3-1/TRBV3-2
CASTAGGDGYTF | TGTGCCAGCACCGCGGGGGGTGATGGCTACACCTTC | TRBJ1-2 | NA | NA | TRBV12-3/TRBV12-4
CATSGKPLGGTGELFF | TGTGCCACCAGTGGTAAGCCCCTCGGGGGCACCGGGGAGCTGTTTTTT | TRBJ2-2 | NA | NA | TRBV24-1
CASSSIDRFTGELFF | TGTGCCAGCAGCTCAATTGACAGGTTCACCGGGGAGCTGTTTTTT | TRBJ2-2 | NA | NA | TRBV5-4
CASSLASGQGDQPQHF | TGTGCCAGCAGCTTAGCGAGTGGGCAGGGGGATCAGCCCCAGCATTTT | TRBJ1-5 | TRBD1 | NA | TRBV7-6
CATSDRYTAGANVLTF | TGTGCCACCAGTGACCGTTACACGGCCGGGGCCAACGTCCTGACTTTC | TRBJ2-6 | NA | NA | TRBV24-1
CASSPMRPRVSPLHF | TGTGCCAGCTCACCAATGAGGCCGAGGGTTTCACCCCTCCACTTT | TRBJ1-6 | NA | NA | TRBV18
CASSTLRDSYNSPLHF | TGTGCCAGCAGTACACTGAGGGACTCCTATAATTCACCCCTCCACTTT | TRBJ1-6 | NA | once | TRBV27
CASSPNVDDTQYF | TGTGCCAGCAGCCCTAATGTTGACGATACGCAGTATTTT | TRBJ2-3 | NA | NA | TRBV9
CASISEMNTEAFF | TGTGCCAGCATTAGCGAGATGAACACTGAAGCTTTCTTT | TRBJ1-1 | NA | NA | TRBV2
CASSPGQPGNTIYF | TGCGCCAGCAGCCCGGGACAGCCTGGAAACACCATATATTTT | TRBJ1-3 | TRBD1 | NA | TRBV5-1
CASSLGPARETQYF | TGTGCCAGCAGCTTAGGCCCAGCCCGAGAGACCCAGTACTTC | TRBJ2-5 | NA | NA | TRBV7-2
CASSPLAGNTGELFF | TGTGCCAGCAGCCCCCTAGCGGGGAACACCGGGGAGCTGTTTTTT | TRBJ2-2 | TRBD2 | NA | TRBV7-3
CASGRGFNEKLFF | TGTGCCAGCGGCCGGGGGTTTAATGAAAAACTGTTTTTT | TRBJ1-4 | NA | few | TRBV14
CASSPRTEHSGNTIYF | TGTGCCAGCAGCCCCCGGACGGAACACTCTGGAAACACCATATATTTT | TRBJ1-3 | NA | NA | TRBV9
CASSLEGGWNTEAFF | TGCGCCAGCAGCTTGGAAGGGGGCTGGAACACTGAAGCTTTCTTT | TRBJ1-1 | TRBD1 | NA | TRBV5-1